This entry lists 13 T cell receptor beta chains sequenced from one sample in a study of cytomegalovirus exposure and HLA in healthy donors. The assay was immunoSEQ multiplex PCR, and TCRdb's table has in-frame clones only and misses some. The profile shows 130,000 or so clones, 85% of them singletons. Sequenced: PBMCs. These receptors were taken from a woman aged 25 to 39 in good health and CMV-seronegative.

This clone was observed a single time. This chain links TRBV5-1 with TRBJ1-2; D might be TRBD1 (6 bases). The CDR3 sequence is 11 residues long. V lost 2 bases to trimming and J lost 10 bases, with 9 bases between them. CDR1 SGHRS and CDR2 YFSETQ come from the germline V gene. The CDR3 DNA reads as TGCGCCAGCAGCTTCCAGGGGTTCTACACCTTC. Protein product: CASSFQGFYTF.

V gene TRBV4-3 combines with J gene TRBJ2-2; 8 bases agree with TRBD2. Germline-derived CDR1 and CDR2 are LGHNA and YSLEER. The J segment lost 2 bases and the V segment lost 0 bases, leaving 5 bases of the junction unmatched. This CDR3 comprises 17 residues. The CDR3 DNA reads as TGCGCCAGCAGCCAAGACCGGGGGGGTTCCAACACCGGGGAGCTGTTTTTT. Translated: CASSQDRGGSNTGELFF.

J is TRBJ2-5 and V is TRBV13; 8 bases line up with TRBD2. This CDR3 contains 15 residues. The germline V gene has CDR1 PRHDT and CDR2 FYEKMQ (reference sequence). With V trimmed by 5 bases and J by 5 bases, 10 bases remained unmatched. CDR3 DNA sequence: TGTGCCAGCAGCCGCACCGGGGGGGGTAGGGAGACCCAGTACTTC. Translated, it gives CASSRTGGGRETQYF.

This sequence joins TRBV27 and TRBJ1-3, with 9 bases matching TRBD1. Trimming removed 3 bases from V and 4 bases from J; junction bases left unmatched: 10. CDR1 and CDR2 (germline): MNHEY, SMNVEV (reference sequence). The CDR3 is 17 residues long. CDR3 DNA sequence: TGTGCCAGCAGTTTGTATTACACCGGGACAGGGGGAAACACCATATATTTT. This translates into CASSLYYTGTGGNTIYF.

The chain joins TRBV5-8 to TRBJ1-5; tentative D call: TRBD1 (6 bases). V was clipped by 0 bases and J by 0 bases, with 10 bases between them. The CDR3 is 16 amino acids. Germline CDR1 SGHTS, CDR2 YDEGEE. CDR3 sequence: CASSLGTVDSNQPQHF. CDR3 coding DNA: TGTGCCAGCAGCTTGGGGACAGTAGATAGCAATCAGCCCCAGCATTTT.

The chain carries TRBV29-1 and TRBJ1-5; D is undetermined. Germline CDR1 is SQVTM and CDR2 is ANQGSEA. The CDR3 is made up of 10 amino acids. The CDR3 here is CRFGVQPQHF. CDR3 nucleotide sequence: TGCAGGTTCGGTGTTCAGCCCCAGCATTTT.

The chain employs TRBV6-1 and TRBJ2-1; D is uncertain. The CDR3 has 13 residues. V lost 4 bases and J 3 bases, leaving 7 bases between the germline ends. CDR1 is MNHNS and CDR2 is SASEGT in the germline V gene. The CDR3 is CASSAEYYNEQFF. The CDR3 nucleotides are TGTGCCAGCAGTGCGGAGTACTACAATGAGCAGTTCTTC.

DNA for the CDR3: TGTGCCAGCTCACCGACTGAGGTCCACGAGCAGTACTTC. Its protein is CASSPTEVHEQYF. The rearrangement links TRBV18 to TRBJ2-7; D remains unclear. V lost 3 bases and J 5 bases, leaving 11 bases between the germline ends. The CDR3 spans 13 residues. Germline assignment: CDR1 KGHSH and CDR2 LQKENI.

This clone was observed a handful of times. The CDR3 loop is CASRAGTGKDQPQHF. The CDR3 nucleotides read TGTGCCAGCAGGGCCGGGACAGGGAAGGACCAGCCCCAGCATTTT. The rearrangement joins TRBV2 to TRBJ1-5, with TRBD1 matching 9 bases. Germline-derived CDR1 and CDR2 are SNHLY and FYNNEI. This CDR3 spans 15 amino acids. V lost 6 bases and J lost 7; bases outside the gene matches: 10.

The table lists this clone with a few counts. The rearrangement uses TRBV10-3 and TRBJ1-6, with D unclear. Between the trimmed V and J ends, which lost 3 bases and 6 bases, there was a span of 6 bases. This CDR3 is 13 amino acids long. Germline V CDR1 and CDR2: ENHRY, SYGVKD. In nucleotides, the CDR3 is TGTGCCATCAGTGACGTCCGTAATTCACCCCTCCACTTT. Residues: CAISDVRNSPLHF.

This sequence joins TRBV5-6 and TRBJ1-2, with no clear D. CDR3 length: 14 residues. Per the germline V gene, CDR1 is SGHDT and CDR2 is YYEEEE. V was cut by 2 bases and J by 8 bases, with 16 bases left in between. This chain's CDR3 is CASSFQQATEGYTF. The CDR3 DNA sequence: TGTGCCAGCAGCTTTCAGCAGGCTACCGAGGGCTACACCTTC.

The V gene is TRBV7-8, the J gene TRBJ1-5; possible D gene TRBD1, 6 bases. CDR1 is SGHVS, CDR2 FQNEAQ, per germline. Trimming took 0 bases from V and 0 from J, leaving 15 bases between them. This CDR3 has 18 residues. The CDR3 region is CASSLARGRGPSNQPQHF. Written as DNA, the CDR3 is TGTGCCAGCAGCTTAGCCCGCGGCAGGGGCCCTAGCAATCAGCCCCAGCATTTT.

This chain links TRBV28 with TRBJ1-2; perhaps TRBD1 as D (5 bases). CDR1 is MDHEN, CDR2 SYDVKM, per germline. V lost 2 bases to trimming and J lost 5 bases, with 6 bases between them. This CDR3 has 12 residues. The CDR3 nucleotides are TGTGCCAGCAGTTTAGGGGGGTATGGCTACACCTTC. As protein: CASSLGGYGYTF.